One and the same sample provided the 27 T cell receptor beta chains below, sequenced in a study of blood T cell repertoires in COVID-19. Profiling relied on immunoSEQ multiplex PCR, and the TCRdb table lists in-frame clones only, not all of them. The table lists 160,000 or so clones, approximately 87% of them singletons, with 10% in the top ten. Sequenced: peripheral blood. The receptor source for this set is a woman in her 70s with COVID-19, enrolled during active disease.

The rearrangement joins TRBV5-1 to TRBJ2-6, with 10 bases identical to TRBD2. The CDR3 has 19 residues. Germline V CDR1 and CDR2: SGHRS, YFSETQ. V was pared by 4 bases and J by 1 base, with 11 bases of the junction left unmatched. This CDR3 reads CASSHYGSGGASGANVLTF. CDR3 DNA: TGCGCCAGCAGCCACTACGGGAGCGGGGGGGCTTCTGGGGCCAACGTCCTGACTTTC.

The V and J genes are TRBV28 and TRBJ1-3; maybe TRBD1 (6 bases). The V gene lost 2 bases and the J gene lost 2 bases, with 13 bases spanning the gap. There are 16 residues in the CDR3. Per germline, CDR1 MDHEN and CDR2 SYDVKM. The CDR3 coding sequence is TGTGCCAGCAGTTTACCAGGGGACATGACTGGAAACACCATATATTTT. It codes for CASSLPGDMTGNTIYF. Filled out from reference TRBV28 and TRBJ1-3, the complete variable domain reads DVKVTQSSRYLVKRTGEKVFLECVQDMDHENMFWYRQDPGLGLRLIYFSYDVKMKEKGDIPEGYSVSREKKERFSLILESASTNQTSMYLCASSLPGDMTGNTIYFGEGSWLTVV.

This clone appeared a few times. The chain recombines TRBV5-4 with TRBJ2-1, with D perhaps TRBD1 (6 bases). Trimming pared 3 bases from V and 0 bases from J, leaving 10 bases between. Germline V lookup: CDR1 SGHNT, CDR2 YYREEE (reference sequence). There are 15 residues in the CDR3. In DNA, the CDR3 is TGTGCCAGCAGCTGGGGACAAAGCTCCTACAATGAGCAGTTCTTC. It codes for CASSWGQSSYNEQFF.

The chain carries TRBV29-1 and TRBJ2-1; 8 bases are shared with TRBD2. The CDR3 totals 13 residues. V was clipped by 1 base and J by 7 bases; unmatched bases: 3. The germline gives CDR1 SQVTM, CDR2 ANQGSEA. The CDR3 reads CSVEGGGINEQFF. The DNA of the CDR3 is TGCAGCGTTGAAGGCGGGGGGATAAATGAGCAGTTCTTC.

The chain has TRBV5-4 and TRBJ2-3; TRBD1 matches at 9 bases. CDR1 is SGHNT, CDR2 YYREEE, per germline (reference sequence). The CDR3 consists of 16 residues. Unmatched junction bases numbered 7, after V lost 4 bases and J lost 1 base. This CDR3 reads CASSSPGQGRTDTQYF. CDR3 in DNA: TGTGCCAGCAGCAGTCCCGGACAGGGGCGCACAGATACGCAGTATTTT.

CDR3 nucleotides: TGTGCCAGTAGTGACCCGGGACAGGGCAACTATGGCTACACCTTC. It specifies CASSDPGQGNYGYTF. This chain uses TRBV19 with TRBJ1-2; 9 bases map to TRBD1. With 5 bases clipped from V and 2 bases from J, the junction kept 6 bases outside the gene matches. Germline assignment: CDR1 LNHDA and CDR2 SQIVND (reference sequence). The CDR3 is 15 amino acids.

The chain carries TRBV6-1 and TRBJ1-4; tentatively, D is TRBD1 (6 bases). V lost 4 bases to trimming and J lost 2 bases, with 14 bases between them. The CDR3 consists of 16 residues. The V gene's germline CDR1 is MNHNS and CDR2 SASEGT. CDR3 in amino acids: CASSALGGLTNEKLFF. Here the CDR3 DNA reads TGTGCCAGCAGTGCTCTCGGGGGGCTCACTAATGAAAAACTGTTTTTT.

The chain joins TRBV18 to TRBJ2-3; TRBD1 matches at 10 bases. With V trimmed by 3 bases and J by 5 bases, 5 bases remained unmatched. Germline V gene data show CDR1 as KGHSH and CDR2 as LQKENI. The CDR3 spans 15 residues. DNA for the CDR3: TGTGCCAGCTCACCGCGACAGGGGGCGGGAGATACGCAGTATTTT. Translating gives CASSPRQGAGDTQYF.

This chain connects TRBV28 to TRBJ1-2; 8 bases map to TRBD1. V shed 3 bases, J shed 4 bases, and the junction held 7 bases outside the gene matches. CDR1 and CDR2 from the germline V gene are MDHEN and SYDVKM. The length of the CDR3 is 15 residues. The CDR3 spells CASSFRGRSSYGYTF. The CDR3, as DNA: TGTGCCAGCAGTTTCAGGGGGCGCTCTAGCTATGGCTACACCTTC.

V usage is TRBV7-3 and J usage is TRBJ2-1, with D possibly matching TRBD2 (6 bases). The CDR3 is made up of 14 amino acids. V was pared by 1 base and J by 4 bases, with 8 bases between. In germline, CDR1 is SGHTA, CDR2 FQGTGA. The CDR3: CASSLSGEYNEQFF. DNA for the CDR3: TGTGCCAGCAGCTTAAGCGGGGAATACAATGAGCAGTTCTTC. Complete variable domain (other parts from reference TRBV7-3 and TRBJ2-1): GAGVSQTPSNKVTEKGKYVELRCDPISGHTALYWYRQSLGQGPEFLIYFQGTGAADDSGLPNDRFFAVRPEGSVSTLKIQRTERGDSAVYLCASSLSGEYNEQFFGPGTRLTVL.

This chain connects TRBV2 to TRBJ1-5, with D possibly matching TRBD1 (6 bases). CDR3 length equals 15 residues. From germline, CDR1 is SNHLY and CDR2 FYNNEI. Trimming took off 6 bases at V and 0 bases at J, with 12 bases between the two ends. DNA of the CDR3: TGTGCCAGCAGACAGGGCACTTATAGCAATCAGCCCCAGCATTTT. This codes for CASRQGTYSNQPQHF.

The chain employs TRBV20-1 and TRBJ1-1; D ambiguous. Between the trimmed V and J ends, which lost 6 bases and 2 bases, there was a span of 7 bases. The length of the CDR3 is 11 residues. The germline V gene encodes CDR1 DFQATT and CDR2 SNEGSKA (reference sequence). CDR3 in DNA: TGCAGTGCCCCAATTAACACTGAAGCTTTCTTT. Its translation: CSAPINTEAFF.

This chain joins TRBV9 and TRBJ2-5; weak D call: TRBD1 (5 bases). The V end was cut by 1 base, the J end by 5 bases, with 12 bases between. Per germline, CDR1 SGDLS and CDR2 YYNGEE. The CDR3 totals 14 residues. This CDR3 reads CASSVRQGFETQYF. The CDR3 nucleotides read TGTGCCAGCAGCGTACGGCAGGGCTTCGAGACCCAGTACTTC.

The CDR3 loop is CSVDGETGGYGYTF. As DNA, the CDR3 is TGCAGCGTTGACGGAGAGACAGGGGGGTATGGCTACACCTTC. The chain carries TRBV29-1 and TRBJ1-2, with TRBD1 matching 9 bases. The germline gives CDR1 SQVTM, CDR2 ANQGSEA. Trimming removed 3 bases from V and 5 bases from J; junction bases left unmatched: 7. The CDR3 spans 14 residues.

The gene calls are TRBV4-1 and TRBJ2-7, with TRBD2 as a possible D gene (6 bases). Trimming shortened V by 1 base and J by 0 bases, and 7 bases separated the two germline ends. The CDR3 totals 14 residues. Germline V gives CDR1 MGHRA, CDR2 YSYEKL. This CDR3 is CASSQGGVSYEQYF. CDR3 nucleotide sequence: TGCGCCAGCAGCCAAGGCGGGGTCTCCTACGAGCAGTACTTC.

The rearrangement uses TRBV7-6 and TRBJ1-1, with 8 bases lining up with TRBD1. The CDR3 consists of 12 residues. The germline V gene encodes CDR1 SGHVS and CDR2 FNYEAQ. J was trimmed by 7 bases and V by 4 bases; bases with no gene match: 2. CDR3 residues: CASSSDRDEAFF. CDR3 nucleotide sequence: TGTGCCAGCAGCTCGGACAGGGATGAAGCTTTCTTT.

The V and J genes are TRBV7-9 and TRBJ1-4; 8 nucleotides agree with TRBD1. Looked up from germline, CDR1 is SEHNR and CDR2 is FQNEAQ (reference sequence). This CDR3 region has 15 residues. V lost 5 bases, J lost 5 bases, and 7 bases stayed unmatched. The CDR3 region has the DNA TGTGCCAGCAGCCCGGGACAGGACCGGAATGAAAAACTGTTTTTT. It translates to CASSPGQDRNEKLFF.

This clone was seen a handful of times. The rearrangement uses TRBV18 and TRBJ2-3; 8 nucleotides agree with TRBD2. The CDR3 runs to 16 residues. V gave up 5 bases and J gave up 0 bases; unmatched junction bases: 7. Germline CDR1 reads KGHSH; CDR2 reads LQKENI. The DNA of the CDR3 is TGTGCCAGCTCATCGGTAGCGGGGACTAGCACAGATACGCAGTATTTT. Its translation: CASSSVAGTSTDTQYF.

The rearrangement joins TRBV12-3 or TRBV12-4 to TRBJ1-1; D not resolved. Trimming stripped 6 bases from V and 5 bases from J, with 7 bases between. The CDR3 is 11 residues long. CDR3 in amino acids: CASRRSTEAFF. CDR3 in DNA: TGTGCCAGCAGGCGATCGACTGAAGCTTTCTTT.

J is TRBJ2-2 and V is TRBV19; D is uncertain. With 4 bases removed from V and 4 bases from J, the gap between germline ends came to 16 bases. There are 16 residues in the CDR3. Looked up from germline, CDR1 is LNHDA and CDR2 is SQIVND (reference sequence). CDR3 sequence: CASSKSLGSGTGELFF. The CDR3 nucleotides are TGTGCCAGTAGTAAAAGTCTCGGATCGGGCACCGGGGAGCTGTTTTTT.

The chain couples TRBV5-1 to TRBJ2-7; the D gene is possibly TRBD1 (6 bases). The CDR3 has 14 amino acids. CDR1 is SGHRS and CDR2 is YFSETQ in the germline V gene. The V and J ends lost 2 bases and 4 bases respectively, with 13 bases between them. The CDR3 bases are TGCGCCAGCAGCTTTAGGCAGGGGCTGTACGAGCAGTACTTC. This sequence encodes CASSFRQGLYEQYF.

V usage is TRBV5-6 and J usage is TRBJ2-5, with a weak D call TRBD2 (7 bases). Germline CDR1 reads SGHDT; CDR2 reads YYEEEE. The CDR3 sequence is 14 residues long. The ends were cut back, 3 bases at V and 1 base at J, with 10 bases in the middle. The chain's CDR3 is CASSWGGSQETQYF. CDR3 nucleotides: TGTGCCAGCAGCTGGGGGGGCAGCCAAGAGACCCAGTACTTC. The whole variable domain, filled in from reference TRBV5-6 and TRBJ2-5, reads DAGVTQSPTHLIKTRGQQVTLRCSPKSGHDTVSWYQQALGQGPQFIFQYYEEEERQRGNFPDRFSGHQFPNYSSELNVNALLLGDSALYLCASSWGGSQETQYFGPGTRLLVL.

This clone was recorded a few times. The chain couples TRBV29-1 to TRBJ1-2; D perhaps matches TRBD1 (6 bases). Trimming shortened V by 3 bases and J by 0 bases, and 11 bases separated the two germline ends. The length of the CDR3 is 14 residues. Germline CDR1 is SQVTM and CDR2 is ANQGSEA. The CDR3 here is CSVDGTPTNYGYTF. CDR3 in DNA: TGCAGCGTTGATGGGACACCTACTAACTATGGCTACACCTTC.

V and J are TRBV5-6 and TRBJ2-7; D may be TRBD2 (5 bases). The CDR3 length is 14 residues. The germline V gene encodes CDR1 SGHDT and CDR2 YYEEEE. V was clipped by 0 bases and J by 4 bases, with 11 bases between them. The CDR3 loop is CASSLVGSKYEQYF. The CDR3 nucleotides read TGTGCCAGCAGCTTGGTTGGGAGCAAATACGAGCAGTACTTC.

The V call is TRBV6-5, the J call TRBJ1-1; D remains ambiguous. The CDR3 is made up of 11 amino acids. In germline, CDR1 is MNHEY, CDR2 SVGAGI. V was cut by 6 bases and J by 7 bases, with 9 bases left in between. The CDR3: CASRVALEAFF. In DNA, the CDR3 is TGTGCCAGCAGGGTAGCCCTTGAAGCTTTCTTT.

The gene calls are TRBV29-1 and TRBJ2-1; D perhaps matches TRBD1 (6 bases). The CDR3 is 13 amino acids. Per germline, CDR1 SQVTM and CDR2 ANQGSEA. Trimming pared 8 bases from V and 10 bases from J, leaving 21 bases between. CDR3 amino acids: CSLQGHSRGEQFF. CDR3 nucleotides: TGCAGCCTACAGGGACATAGCAGGGGCGAGCAGTTCTTC.

The chain employs TRBV6-6 and TRBJ1-1, with TRBD1 matching 9 bases. The CDR3 is 17 residues long. The germline gives CDR1 MNHNY, CDR2 SVGAGI (reference sequence). The trim removed 5 bases at V and 1 base at J, leaving 11 bases unmatched. In DNA form, the CDR3 reads TGTGCCAGCAGTCCAGCCATACCGGGACAGGGGAACACTGAAGCTTTCTTT. Translated, it gives CASSPAIPGQGNTEAFF.